This TCR beta chain is drawn from a study of low-dose radiotherapy and immunotherapy resistance in tumors. Study background: Aspirin was taken orally at 300 mg daily by patients, and this continued for four cycles from cycle 1 day 1.

The table lists this clonotype with many counts. Time point here: before trial treatment. Trimming took off 1 base at V and 0 bases at J, with 16 bases between the two ends. CDR1 is DFQATT, CDR2 SNEGSKA, per germline (reference sequence). The CDR3 length is 16 residues. TRAV- and TRBV-specific primers primed first-strand cDNA, covering alpha and beta chains. The TCRs were subjected to amplification over about 20 PCR cycles employing a constant-region primer in conjunction with a V-primer adapter. Amplification (by in vitro transcription) was performed on isolated mRNA. TCRdb reanalysed the reads using MiXCR and keeps one entry per CDR3 protein. This sample yields tens of thousands of distinct CDR3 sequences, of which 9.4% are seen a single time; under 1.1% belongs to the top ten.

This TCR derives from a male donor with prostate cancer. The gene calls are TRBV20-1 and TRBJ2-7, with TRBD1 as a possible D gene (5 bases). The sequencing here drew on PBMCs, taken before treatment. The CDR3 DNA sequence: TGCAGTGCTAGAGCTACAGGCAAACAAATCTCCTACGAGCAGTACTTC. It codes for CSARATGKQISYEQYF.